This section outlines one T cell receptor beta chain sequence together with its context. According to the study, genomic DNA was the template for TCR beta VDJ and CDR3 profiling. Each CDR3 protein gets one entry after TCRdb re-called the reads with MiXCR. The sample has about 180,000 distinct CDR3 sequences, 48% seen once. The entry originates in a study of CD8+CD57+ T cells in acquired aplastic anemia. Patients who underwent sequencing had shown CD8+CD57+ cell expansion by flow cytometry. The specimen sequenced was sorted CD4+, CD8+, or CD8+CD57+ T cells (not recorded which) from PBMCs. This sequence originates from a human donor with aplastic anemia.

The CDR3 loop is CASSLGRIAGGTDTQYF. CDR3 bases: TGTGCCAGCAGCTTGGGACGTATAGCGGGGGGCACAGATACGCAGTATTTT. The chain joins TRBV7-6 to TRBJ2-3; 9 nucleotides agree with TRBD2. This CDR3 is 17 amino acids long. From germline, CDR1 is SGHVS and CDR2 FNYEAQ. V trimming: 3 bases; J trimming: 1 base; junction bases outside the gene matches: 8.